This T cell receptor beta chain was sequenced in a study of T cell responses to AZD1222 COVID-19 vaccine. Across the study: Both about-4-week and about-12-week second-dose recipients were combined.

Whole-study results and caveats: The study reported that nearly half of spike-specific TCRs target unmutated variant regions. Baseline testing showed seropositivity in only five or six AZD1222 recipients.

For this clone: Its antigen is not identified.

TCRdb's copy holds only in-frame clones and misses some; the assay was immunoSEQ multiplex PCR. Found here are about 160,000 clones, 85% to 95% of them singletons; the top ten hold less than 5.5%. This TCR was sampled from an adult in good health. The starting material was peripheral blood, obtained on day 0 of AZD1222 vaccination.

In DNA, the CDR3 is TGTGCCAGCTACCAGGAGGGACACCCAGGAGCTAACTATGGCTACACCTTC. Translated, it gives CASYQEGHPGANYGYTF. The chain employs TRBV28 and TRBJ1-2, with a tentative D call TRBD1 (6 bases). CDR1 is MDHEN, CDR2 SYDVKM, per germline. The V end lost 8 bases, the J end lost 0 bases, and 22 bases lay between the germline ends. The CDR3 is 17 residues long.